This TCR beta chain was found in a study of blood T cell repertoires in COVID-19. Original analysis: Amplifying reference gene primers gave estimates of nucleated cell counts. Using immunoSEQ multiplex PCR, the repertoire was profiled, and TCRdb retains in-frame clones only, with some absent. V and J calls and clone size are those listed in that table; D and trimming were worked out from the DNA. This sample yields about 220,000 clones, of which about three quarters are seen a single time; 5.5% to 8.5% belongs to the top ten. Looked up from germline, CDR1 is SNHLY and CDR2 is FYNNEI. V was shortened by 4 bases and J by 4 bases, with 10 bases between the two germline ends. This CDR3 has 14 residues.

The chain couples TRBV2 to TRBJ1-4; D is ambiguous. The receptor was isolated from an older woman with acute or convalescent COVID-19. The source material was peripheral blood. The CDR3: CASSVSHSNEKLFF. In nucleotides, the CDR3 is TGTGCCAGCAGTGTCAGTCACAGTAATGAAAAACTGTTTTTT.